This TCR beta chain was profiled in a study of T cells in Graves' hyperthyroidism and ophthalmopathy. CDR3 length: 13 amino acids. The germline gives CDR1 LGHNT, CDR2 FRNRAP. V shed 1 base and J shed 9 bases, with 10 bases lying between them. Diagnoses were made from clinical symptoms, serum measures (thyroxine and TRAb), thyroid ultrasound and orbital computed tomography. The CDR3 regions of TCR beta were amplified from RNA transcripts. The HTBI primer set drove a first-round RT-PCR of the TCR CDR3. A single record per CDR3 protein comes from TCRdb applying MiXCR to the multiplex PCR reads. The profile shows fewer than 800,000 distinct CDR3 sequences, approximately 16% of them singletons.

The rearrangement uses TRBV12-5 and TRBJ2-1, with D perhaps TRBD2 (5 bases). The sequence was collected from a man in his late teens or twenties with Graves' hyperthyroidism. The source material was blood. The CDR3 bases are TGTGCTAGTGGTTTGGGCGTGGGGAGTGAGCAGTTCTTC. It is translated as CASGLGVGSEQFF.